This TCR beta chain was profiled in a study of T cells in Graves' hyperthyroidism and ophthalmopathy. About the research overall: Peripheral blood sampling occurred at initial diagnosis, before any treatment.

The TCR beta CDR3 regions underwent amplification using RNA transcripts as the source. The primer set for the first-round RT-PCR of the TCR CDR3 was HTBI. From the multiplex PCR reads, TCRdb called clonotypes with MiXCR, one entry per CDR3 protein. The sample records 400,000 to 450,000 distinct CDR3 sequences, about 14% being singletons. From germline, CDR1 is SGHRS and CDR2 YFSETQ. The V end was cut by 7 bases, the J end by 3 bases, with 10 bases between. This CDR3 spans 12 amino acids. Each person with ophthalmopathy scored at least 3 on the Clinical Activity Score, reached NOSPECS grade 4 or higher, and had been ill under 3 months. Clinical symptoms, serum thyroxine and TRAb, thyroid ultrasound and orbital computed tomography together formed the diagnostic basis.

The chain recombines TRBV5-1 with TRBJ1-2, with D hard to call. This clonotype was obtained from a man between 18 and 35 years old with Graves' ophthalmopathy. What was sequenced was blood. CDR3 loop: CASSGRDYGYTF. The DNA for the CDR3 is TGCGCCAGCTCTGGGAGAGACTATGGCTACACCTTC.